This is a list of T cell receptor beta chains from one sample in a study of blood T cell repertoires in COVID-19. The method was immunoSEQ multiplex PCR; TCRdb's version includes in-frame clones alone and lacks a portion of them. Counted here are roughly 200,000 clones, approximately 80% occurring once; the ten biggest clones make up 1.5%. Material for sequencing was peripheral blood. Every receptor here comes from a human donor in a cohort sampled during active COVID-19. Each CDR3 is given with its conserved first and last residue. The D gene is left open where the match is weak. Rows give clone size only sometimes, using once, few, many, or a class for an expanded clone.

D gene	V gene	J gene	clone size	CDR3 DNA	CDR3 protein
.	TRBV9	TRBJ1-6	.	TGTGCCAGCAGCGTGGGGCGGGGGAACCTTTATAATTCACCCCTCCACTTT	CASSVGRGNLYNSPLHF
TRBD2	TRBV19	TRBJ2-1	.	TGTGCCAGTAGTTTAGCGGGGGGGTACAATGAGCAGTTCTTC	CASSLAGGYNEQFF
TRBD1	TRBV10-3	TRBJ2-7	.	TGTGCCATTTTGATACAGGGGGCGGAGGAGCAGTACTTC	CAILIQGAEEQYF
.	TRBV19	TRBJ2-7	.	TGTGCCAGTAGTAGCTACTACGAGCAGTACTTC	CASSSYYEQYF
.	TRBV6-2/TRBV6-3	TRBJ2-5	.	TGTGCCAGCAGTTATTTGGACAGCCCTCAAAAGACCCAGTACTTC	CASSYLDSPQKTQYF
TRBD1	TRBV6-5	TRBJ1-1	.	TGTGCCAGCAGCGATGACAGGGTGAACACTGAAGCTTTCTTT	CASSDDRVNTEAFF
.	TRBV4-1	TRBJ1-4	many	TGCGCCAGCAGCCAAGAAAGGGTCAGGGGCGAAAAACTGTTTTTT	CASSQERVRGEKLFF
.	TRBV27	TRBJ1-3	.	TGTGCCAGCAGTTTAGCGGAGGAAGGAAACACCATATATTTT	CASSLAEEGNTIYF
.	TRBV7-6	TRBJ2-6	few	TGTGCCAGCAGCTTGCAACAGTCCCGCTCTGGGGCCAACGTCCTGACTTTC	CASSLQQSRSGANVLTF
.	TRBV23-1	TRBJ2-7	.	TGCGCCACCCTCCCGAGCTCCTACGAGCAGTACTTC	CATLPSSYEQYF
.	TRBV6-2/TRBV6-3	TRBJ2-7	.	TGTGCCAGCAGTTATGCAGGGACAAGACCGTACGAGCAGTACTTC	CASSYAGTRPYEQYF
.	TRBV21-1	TRBJ1-4	.	TGTGCCAGCAGCAAAGGTAACAGGGAGGGTGAAAAACTGTTTTTT	CASSKGNREGEKLFF
TRBD2	TRBV28	TRBJ2-7	few	TGTGCCAGCAGGCTAGCGGCCTACGAGCAGTACTTC	CASRLAAYEQYF
.	TRBV4-1	TRBJ1-4	.	TGCGCCAGCAGCCTCCGAGACAGTTACAATGAAAAACTGTTTTTT	CASSLRDSYNEKLFF
.	TRBV7-9	TRBJ2-7	.	TGTGCCAGCAGCTCCTACAGGGCCCCCGAGCAGTACTTC	CASSSYRAPEQYF
.	TRBV11-1	TRBJ1-2	.	TGTGCCAGCAGCTTGACGGACACTAACTATGGCTACACCTTC	CASSLTDTNYGYTF
.	TRBV3-1/TRBV3-2	TRBJ1-4	.	TGTGCCAGCAGCCGCAGGGGAGAAAAAGAAAAACTGTTTTTT	CASSRRGEKEKLFF
TRBD1	TRBV12-3/TRBV12-4	TRBJ2-7	.	TGTGCCAGCAGCCCGGACAGGGCGGCCGAGCAGTACTTC	CASSPDRAAEQYF
TRBD1	TRBV10-3	TRBJ1-2	many	TGTGCCATCAGCGGGACAGGGCAAACCATCTACACCTTC	CAISGTGQTIYTF
TRBD1	TRBV28	TRBJ2-7	.	TGTGCCAGCAGCACAGGGGGCTCGCGCGAGCAGTACTTC	CASSTGGSREQYF
.	TRBV24-1	TRBJ2-3	.	TGTGCCACCAGCGCTGATTTAACTAGCACAGATACGCAGTATTTT	CATSADLTSTDTQYF
TRBD2	TRBV19	TRBJ2-7	.	TGTGCCAGTAGTCTGTTACTAGCGTCATGGGAGCAGTACTTC	CASSLLLASWEQYF
TRBD1	TRBV4-3	TRBJ2-2	.	TGCGCCAGCAGCCAAGCGGTGACAGGGAGCACCGGGGAGCTGTTTTTT	CASSQAVTGSTGELFF
.	TRBV6-5	TRBJ1-6	.	TGTGCCAGCAGTTACTCGGAGGGAGACAATAATTCACCCCTCCACTTT	CASSYSEGDNNSPLHF
.	TRBV7-2	TRBJ2-7	.	TGTGCCAGCAGCTACCCCGAGAGGTCCAGCTCCTACGAGCAGTACTTC	CASSYPERSSSYEQYF
TRBD1	TRBV14	TRBJ2-1	.	TGTGCCAGCAGCCGGGGGCCGGGGACAGGGGGCCCGAGCTCCTACAATGAGCAGTTCTTC	CASSRGPGTGGPSSYNEQFF
.	TRBV12-3/TRBV12-4	TRBJ2-7	.	TGTGCCAGCAGTTTAGACAGGTACCACGAGCAGTACTTC	CASSLDRYHEQYF
.	TRBV5-8	TRBJ2-2	.	TGTGCCAGCAGCTTCTACCCCAGGGGTACCACCGGGGAGCTGTTTTTT	CASSFYPRGTTGELFF
.	TRBV27	TRBJ2-7	few	TGTGCCTCTGCGGTGGGGGGTGCCCCCTACGAGCAGTACTTC	CASAVGGAPYEQYF
.	TRBV5-4	TRBJ1-2	.	TGTGCCAGCAGCTTGGACAGCTATGGCTACACCTTC	CASSLDSYGYTF
TRBD2	TRBV19	TRBJ2-3	once	TGTGCCAGTAGTATGGGACTAGCGGGGGGAACAGATACGCAGTATTTT	CASSMGLAGGTDTQYF
.	TRBV7-9	TRBJ1-3	.	TGTGCCAGCAGCGAATTCGGCACCATATATTTT	CASSEFGTIYF
TRBD1	TRBV7-2	TRBJ2-7	.	TGTGCCAGCAGCTCATATCGGACAGGGGGCCACGAGCAGTACTTC	CASSSYRTGGHEQYF
.	TRBV7-3	TRBJ1-2	.	TGTGCCAGCAGCCCAGGAAGCCAGGGGAATGGAGGCTACACCTTC	CASSPGSQGNGGYTF
.	TRBV6-2/TRBV6-3	TRBJ2-1	.	TGTGCCAGCAGTCAAACGCGGGATGAGCAGTTCTTC	CASSQTRDEQFF
TRBD2	TRBV7-8	TRBJ2-2	.	TGTGCCAGCAGCTTGCTAGCGGTCACCGGGGAGCTGTTTTTT	CASSLLAVTGELFF
.	TRBV4-1	TRBJ1-3	.	TGCGCCAGCAGCCAAGATCTGGGCAGTTCCGATGGAAACACCATATATTTT	CASSQDLGSSDGNTIYF